This entry concerns a single TCR beta chain. Its antigen is unidentified. These data come from a study of vaccination and CD4 T cells after COVID-19. This CDR3 contains 16 residues. Germline assignment: CDR1 LNHDA and CDR2 SQIVND (reference sequence). V shed 4 bases and J 3 bases; nucleotides not matched to a gene: 6. Researchers used the Oncomine TCR Beta short-read assay to sequence DNA from cultured CD4+ T cells. Cultured CD4+ T cells were the source of extracted genomic DNA. TCRdb processed the PCR reads anew with MiXCR; each CDR3 protein has one entry. The table lists 12,000 or so distinct CDR3 sequences, 60% to 80% of them singletons. Stated treatment: roughly 10-day PBMC culture with coronavirus spike peptide pools or control peptides (ViraFEST assay).

V and J are TRBV19 and TRBJ2-7; TRBD2 agrees at 13 bases. The source material was CD4+ T cells from blood, cultured in vitro. The origin of this receptor is a human donor who had recovered from COVID-19. The CDR3 DNA follows: TGTGCCAGTAGTACGGGGACTAGCGGGACCCTCTACGAGCAGTACTTC. It codes for CASSTGTSGTLYEQYF.